The 8 T cell receptor beta chains below all came from one sample that was sequenced in a study of T-cell memory formation after mild COVID-19. TCRdb used MiXCR to reprocess the 5' RACE reads, holding one entry per CDR3 protein. This sample has around 420,000 distinct CDR3 sequences, with about 24% found just once. The sequencing sample was made of PBMCs or a T cell subset sorted from them (not recorded which). These receptors were taken from an adult woman who had mild COVID-19 (a few samples of this study predate the infection). Cell type and time point are not known.

V is TRBV5-1 and J is TRBJ2-7; 10 bases align to TRBD1. V lost 3 bases, J lost 3 bases, and 6 bases stayed unmatched. Per the germline V gene, CDR1 is SGHRS and CDR2 is YFSETQ. CDR3 size: 15 residues. The DNA for the CDR3 is TGCGCCAGCAGCTACCTCGGGACAGGGGACTACGAGCAGTACTTC. Amino acids: CASSYLGTGDYEQYF. Full variable domain (missing parts from reference TRBV5-1 and TRBJ2-7): KAGVTQTPRYLIKTRGQQVTLSCSPISGHRSVSWYQQTPGQGLQFLFEYFSETQRNKGNFPGRFSGRQFSNSRSEMNVSTLELGDSALYLCASSYLGTGDYEQYFGPGTRLTVT.

This clonotype was seen more than once but under ten times. The rearrangement uses TRBV5-1 and TRBJ1-1, with D possibly being TRBD1 (5 bases). The CDR3 covers 14 residues. The ends were cut back, 0 bases at V and 3 bases at J, with 9 bases in the middle. The germline gives CDR1 SGHRS, CDR2 YFSETQ. The CDR3 coding sequence is TGCGCCAGCAGCTTGGGACAGAGTTACACTGAAGCTTTCTTT. Its translation: CASSLGQSYTEAFF.

The chain couples TRBV15 to TRBJ1-2; 8 bases line up with TRBD1. The CDR3 runs 14 residues. The V segment lost 0 bases and the J segment 5 bases; nucleotides outside the gene matches: 2. CDR1 LNHNV and CDR2 YYDKDF come from the germline V gene (reference sequence). The CDR3 DNA follows: TGTGCCACCAGCAGAGAGTGGACAGGGTATGGCTACACCTTC. It yields the protein CATSREWTGYGYTF.

This clonotype showed up just a few times. CDR3 sequence: CATSRDLDASYEQYF. CDR3 coding DNA: TGTGCCACCAGCAGAGATCTAGATGCCTCCTACGAGCAGTACTTC. J is TRBJ2-7 and V is TRBV15; D gene uncertain. CDR1 and CDR2 (germline): LNHNV, YYDKDF (reference sequence). The CDR3 is 15 amino acids. The V end was cut by 0 bases, the J end by 0 bases, with 9 bases between.

The chain has TRBV7-9 and TRBJ1-2; D may be TRBD1 (6 bases). Trimming left V 6 bases short and J 3 bases short, with 14 bases between. CDR3 length: 14 residues. Germline V gives CDR1 SEHNR, CDR2 FQNEAQ (reference sequence). The CDR3 spells CASSSQGFDYGYTF. The CDR3, as DNA: TGTGCCAGCAGTTCCCAGGGGTTTGACTATGGCTACACCTTC.

This sequence joins TRBV5-1 and TRBJ2-1; D could derive from TRBD1 or TRBD2 (5 bases each). Germline values: CDR1 SGHRS, CDR2 YFSETQ. The CDR3 totals 14 residues. The V and J ends lost 2 bases and 8 bases respectively, with 14 bases between them. CDR3 sequence (DNA): TGCGCCAGCAGCTTCGAGGGGCCGTTGGATGAGCAGTTCTTC. It yields the protein CASSFEGPLDEQFF.

The V call is TRBV10-3, the J call TRBJ1-1; TRBD1 aligns across 9 bases. Trimming cost V 10 bases and J 1 base; bases outside gene matches: 16. The CDR3 is 17 residues long. Germline V lookup: CDR1 ENHRY, CDR2 SYGVKD. The CDR3 loop reads CATGSGQGKGWNTEAFF. The CDR3 DNA follows: TGTGCCACCGGCTCGGGACAGGGTAAAGGATGGAACACTGAAGCTTTCTTT.

This clonotype was counted a few times. The chain employs TRBV20-1 and TRBJ2-5, with TRBD1 matching 10 bases. V was clipped by 0 bases and J by 2 bases; unmatched bases: 15. CDR1 is DFQATT, CDR2 SNEGSKA, per germline (reference sequence). This CDR3 is 19 amino acids long. CDR3 sequence reads: CSARDLWTGGSPRQETQYF. As DNA, the CDR3 is TGCAGTGCTAGAGATCTGTGGACAGGGGGTTCCCCTAGACAAGAGACCCAGTACTTC.